Here is one T cell receptor (beta chain) with its context. The data were obtained in a study of OX40 agonist ivuxolimab in advanced cancers. Data came from immunoSEQ multiplex PCR; TCRdb stores just in-frame clones and leaves some out. The data show around 150,000 clones, 90% to 95% seen once. Germline V gene sequence: CDR1 MDHEN, CDR2 SYDVKM. There are 13 residues in the CDR3. The ends were cut back, 8 bases at V and 6 bases at J, with 11 bases in the middle. The receptor was isolated from an adult with an advanced solid tumor such as melanoma, head and neck, liver or kidney cancer. The V and J genes are TRBV28 and TRBJ1-6; D is ambiguous. This material consisted of CD4+ or CD8+ T cells sorted from blood, taken in a trial of the OX40 agonist ivuxolimab. The DNA for the CDR3 is TGTGCCAGCGTAGGACGGGCTAATTCACCCCTCCACTTT. This codes for CASVGRANSPLHF.